These 20 T cell receptor beta chains were all obtained from the same sample, sequenced in a study of T-cell reconstitution after alpha-beta-depleted transplantation in children. Library preparation (for TCRbeta) was performed with unique molecular identifiers. One entry per CDR3 protein results from TCRdb running MiXCR on the PCR reads. The repertoire holds over 400,000 distinct CDR3 sequences, with around an eighth as singletons. The source was PBMCs from the stem cell graft donor, collected from the stem cell graft. Every receptor here comes from a human donor who donated a stem cell graft to a child with combined immunodeficiency.

CDR3 protein: CSAALAGGGRDTQYF. In nucleotides, the CDR3 is TGCAGTGCGGCACTAGCGGGGGGGGGGAGAGATACGCAGTATTTT. The gene calls are TRBV20-1 and TRBJ2-3, with 13 positions matching TRBD2. The CDR3 contains 15 residues. V lost 6 bases to trimming and J lost 5 bases; unmatched junction nucleotides: 8. From germline, CDR1 is DFQATT and CDR2 SNEGSKA (reference sequence).

The CDR3 region has the DNA TGTGCCAGCAGTTACGGGACCGACGGCTACGAGCAGTACTTC. Translated: CASSYGTDGYEQYF. The chain uses TRBV27 and TRBJ2-7; D tentatively reads TRBD1 or TRBD2 (5 bases each). CDR3 length: 14 residues. V was clipped by 4 bases and J by 3 bases, with 13 bases between them. In germline, CDR1 is MNHEY, CDR2 SMNVEV (reference sequence).

This clonotype was detected only a few times. Relative to the germline gene, one junction end is altered; a read error may explain this. The gene calls are TRBV12-3 or TRBV12-4 and TRBJ2-3, with a tentative D call TRBD1 (7 bases). The CDR3 sequence is 12 residues long. This CDR3 reads CASSLAKTRGDF. The CDR3 DNA is TGTGCCAGCAGTTTAGCGAAAACCAGGGGGGATTTT.

In the case of this clonotype: One end of the junction fails to match germline, which may point to a read error. The chain combines TRBV7-2 with TRBJ2-3, with D uncertain. CDR3 length: 15 amino acids. CDR1 SGHTA and CDR2 FQGNSA come from the germline V gene. The CDR3: CASTLSVALPDTQYF. The CDR3 nucleotides are TGTGCCAGCACCTTATCAGTGGCGCTCCCAGATACGCAGTATTTT.

This clonotype has a count of ten or more. The V gene is TRBV7-9, the J gene TRBJ1-1; D gene unclear. The CDR3 contains 12 residues. The germline V gene has CDR1 SEHNR and CDR2 FQNEAQ (reference sequence). The V end lost 3 bases, the J end lost 8 bases, and 10 bases lay between the germline ends. The CDR3 is CASSLKEWEAFF. The CDR3 bases are TGTGCCAGCAGCTTGAAGGAATGGGAAGCTTTCTTT.

This chain connects TRBV2 to TRBJ2-3; D is unclear. The CDR3 has 12 residues. CDR1 and CDR2 from the germline V gene are SNHLY and FYNNEI. V lost 5 bases and J lost 3, with 6 bases in between. CDR3 bases: TGTGCCAGCAGTTCAGAGACAGATACGCAGTATTTT. This sequence encodes CASSSETDTQYF.

V is TRBV6-2 or TRBV6-3 and J is TRBJ2-3; perhaps TRBD2 as D (7 bases). V lost 0 bases and J lost 3, with 16 bases in between. The CDR3 covers 17 residues. Per the germline V gene, CDR1 is MNHEY and CDR2 is SVGEGT. The CDR3 loop is CASSYSLGGAWTDTQYF. CDR3 bases: TGTGCCAGCAGTTACTCCCTAGGGGGGGCTTGGACAGATACGCAGTATTTT.

The chain links TRBV28 to TRBJ1-1, with D hard to call. The germline V gene encodes CDR1 MDHEN and CDR2 SYDVKM. This CDR3 spans 19 amino acids. The ends were cut back, 3 bases at V and 4 bases at J, with 27 bases in the middle. DNA of the CDR3: TGTGCCAGCAGTTTTCAAATCCGAAAGATTCCGGCCGAGGCCACTGAAGCTTTCTTT. As protein: CASSFQIRKIPAEATEAFF.

In this sample, this clonotype turned up many times. This chain uses TRBV15 with TRBJ2-6, with a possible D match to TRBD2 (6 bases). The CDR3 runs to 16 residues. V was trimmed by 0 bases and J by 2 bases, leaving 8 bases between them. Germline V gives CDR1 LNHNV, CDR2 YYDKDF (reference sequence). The CDR3 protein is CATSRDRGTGANVLTF. In nucleotides, the CDR3 is TGTGCCACCAGCAGAGATCGGGGGACTGGGGCCAACGTCCTGACTTTC.

At least ten counts were recorded for this clonotype. V usage is TRBV7-9 and J usage is TRBJ2-1, with 8 bases matching TRBD2. The CDR3 consists of 14 residues. Germline assignment: CDR1 SEHNR and CDR2 FQNEAQ (reference sequence). With 6 bases clipped from V and 10 bases from J, the junction kept 11 bases outside the gene matches. The CDR3 loop is CASRSGLDLREQFF. The CDR3 DNA reads as TGTGCCAGCAGGTCGGGACTAGATCTTCGCGAGCAGTTCTTC.

This clonotype turned up a few times. The J gene is TRBJ1-1, the V gene TRBV4-2, with TRBD1 as a possible D gene (5 bases). Trimming cost V 1 base and J 5 bases, with 17 bases left between them. CDR3 length: 16 amino acids. Germline CDR1 and CDR2: LGHNA and YNFKEQ. The CDR3 loop reads CASSQAGRPIGTEAFF. Written as DNA, the CDR3 is TGTGCCAGCAGCCAAGCGGGACGACCGATTGGGACTGAAGCTTTCTTT.

This clonotype appeared once. This chain joins TRBV6-5 and TRBJ2-5; no clear D. V was pared by 2 bases and J by 5 bases, with 9 bases between. CDR1 and CDR2 (germline): MNHEY, SVGAGI. CDR3 size: 13 residues. The CDR3 is CASSYLGRETQYF. The CDR3 DNA follows: TGTGCCAGCAGTTACCTGGGAAGGGAGACCCAGTACTTC.

The sample holds many counts of this clonotype. The chain is built from TRBV5-1 and TRBJ2-1, with 9 bases lining up with TRBD2. V trimming: 0 bases; J trimming: 9 bases; junction bases outside the gene matches: 7. In germline, CDR1 is SGHRS, CDR2 YFSETQ. CDR3 length: 15 amino acids. CDR3 amino acids: CASSLAGTSYGEQFF. The CDR3 nucleotides are TGCGCCAGCAGCTTGGCCGGGACTAGCTATGGTGAGCAGTTCTTC.

This clonotype was recorded a few times. This chain's CDR3 is CSARDPNSSGNTIYF. Written as DNA, the CDR3 is TGCAGTGCTAGAGATCCCAACAGCTCTGGAAACACCATATATTTT. The chain recombines TRBV20-1 with TRBJ1-3; no definite D call. This CDR3 has 15 amino acids. V was cut by 0 bases and J by 0 bases, with 9 bases left in between. The germline gives CDR1 DFQATT, CDR2 SNEGSKA (reference sequence).

This chain uses TRBV28 with TRBJ2-1; maybe TRBD1 (6 bases). In germline, CDR1 is MDHEN, CDR2 SYDVKM. This CDR3 comprises 14 residues. Trimming took 6 bases from V and 5 from J, leaving 14 bases between them. This chain's CDR3 is CASRVRDTNNEQFF. For the CDR3, the DNA is TGTGCCAGCAGGGTCCGGGACACCAACAATGAGCAGTTCTTC.

This chain uses TRBV30 with TRBJ2-5; weak D call: TRBD1 (6 bases). This CDR3 region has 15 residues. Between the trimmed V and J ends, which lost 3 bases and 5 bases, there was a span of 19 bases. Germline V gives CDR1 GTSNPN, CDR2 SVGIG (reference sequence). CDR3 coding DNA: TGTGCCTGGAGGGATAATACAGGGCCAGACGAGACCCAGTACTTC. Its protein product is CAWRDNTGPDETQYF.

The V and J genes are TRBV4-3 and TRBJ1-1; D possibly corresponds to TRBD1 (5 bases). The V end was cut by 0 bases, the J end by 6 bases, with 14 bases between. The CDR3 sequence is 15 residues long. Germline V gene sequence: CDR1 LGHNA, CDR2 YSLEER. CDR3 bases: TGCGCCAGCAGCCAAGAAGACGGACACGGGGCTGAAGCTTTCTTT. It translates to CASSQEDGHGAEAFF.

The J gene is TRBJ2-1, the V gene TRBV7-9; 9 bases agree with TRBD1. The germline gives CDR1 SEHNR, CDR2 FQNEAQ (reference sequence). The CDR3 has 14 amino acids. The J segment lost 5 bases and the V segment lost 6 bases, leaving 5 bases of the junction unmatched. CDR3 bases: TGTGCCAGCAGGACGGGACAGGGTAACAATGAGCAGTTCTTC. It translates to CASRTGQGNNEQFF.

This clonotype was found a few times. CDR3 sequence (DNA): TGTGCCAGCAGTTCCGGGACAGTCGGATCACCCCTCCACTTT. Protein product: CASSSGTVGSPLHF. The chain carries TRBV12-3 or TRBV12-4 and TRBJ1-6; 7 bases map to TRBD1. Trimming removed 4 bases from V and 10 bases from J; junction bases left unmatched: 7. This CDR3 has 14 residues.

The chain links TRBV20-1 to TRBJ2-5, with TRBD2 matching over 13 bases. Germline CDR1 DFQATT, CDR2 SNEGSKA (reference sequence). V dropped 3 bases and J dropped 7; count of bases not matched to a gene: 5. The CDR3 contains 14 residues. CDR3 region: CSARTSGGRATQYF. The CDR3, as DNA: TGCAGTGCTAGGACTAGCGGGGGGCGGGCGACCCAGTACTTC.